This TCR beta chain originates from a study of CD8 T cells in ankylosing spondylitis. Study conclusions and caveats: Seven to nine highly homologous variants formed a TCR beta motif that appeared characteristic of ankylosing spondylitis blood. Disease-linked clones had a CD8+ phenotype and relatively low frequency in peripheral blood. Clones linked to disease were reported to show significant enrichment in matched ankylosing spondylitis synovial fluid. Several of the motif variants were reported before in synovial fluid and blood from reactive arthritis.

Germline CDR1 and CDR2: MNHEY and SVGEGT. V was cut by 2 bases and J by 1 base, with 11 bases left in between. The CDR3 extends over 15 amino acids. The authors made TCR beta libraries by quantitative 5'-RACE with molecular barcodes. TCRdb reprocessed the 5' RACE reads with MiXCR, giving one entry per CDR3 protein. The profile shows 250,000 to 350,000 distinct CDR3 sequences, roughly 8% of them singletons. This clonotype was detected many times. Its antigen is currently unknown. What was sequenced was blood, either unsorted or a sorted T cell fraction (not recorded which). The V call is TRBV6-2 or TRBV6-3, the J call TRBJ1-1, with D maybe TRBD1 (5 bases). This clonotype was sampled from a male donor with ankylosing spondylitis. CDR3 DNA sequence: TGTGCCAGCAGTTACCCGACAGTGGAGAACACTGAAGCTTTCTTT. It is translated as CASSYPTVENTEAFF.